The sequence of this TCR beta chain was determined in a study of B cell selection in AIRE deficiency. Sequencing was performed with immunoSEQ multiplex PCR; in TCRdb, only in-frame clones are kept and a portion is missing. The sample has fewer than 30,000 clones; over 95% are singletons. For this clone: As yet, its antigen is unknown.

The sorted conventional CD4 T cells were gated as CD4+CD127+. Healthy unrelated donors supplied the control samples. Trimming removed 1 base at V and 0 bases at J, with 6 bases between. The CDR3 extends over 15 amino acids. Looked up from germline, CDR1 is MNHNS and CDR2 is SASEGT. General study results and limits: Shorter CDR3s marked shared Treg sequences, biased toward few non-templated insertions. Of roughly 4,000 shared Treg TCRbeta sequences, roughly 32% were healthy-only, around 10% patient-only. About 30% of healthy-shared Treg TCRbeta sequences appeared in patient Tconv cells.

The sample comprised CD4+CD127+ conventional T cells sorted from PBMCs. V and J are TRBV6-1 and TRBJ1-4; the D gene is possibly TRBD1 (5 bases). This clonotype originated in a human donor in good health. The CDR3 loop is CASSEGGSTNEKLFF. CDR3 nucleotides: TGTGCCAGCAGTGAAGGGGGGTCAACTAATGAAAAACTGTTTTTT.